This TCR beta chain is from a study of T cells in localized non-small cell lung cancer (TCRdb year 2020). In terms of the full investigation: T cell repertoires of 236 early-stage NSCLC patients were analyzed, with tumors being compared against uninvolved tumor-adjacent lungs. The cohort was made up of a few hundred treatment-naive NSCLC patients whose localized lung tumors had been resected. The mean age of the NSCLC patients was around 67 years, with 130 or so men and 95 to 110 women.

At diagnosis, tumor, uninvolved tumor-adjacent lung and peripheral blood were collected and then preserved as a mix of FFPE and fresh-frozen material. On this clone itself: Its antigen is unknown. No base quality values were provided; no much bigger clone lies one nucleotide off.

The germline ends are 10 bases apart after V is trimmed by 7 bases and J by 4 bases. Taken from the germline V gene, the CDR1 and CDR2 loops are MNHGY and SAAAGT. The cysteine opens and the phenylalanine closes a CDR3 of 12 amino acids. Of all the DNA, just the CDR3 is kept, 36 bases in frame from base 1. General study outcomes and caveats: Because the study design was exploratory, TCR variables were selected using unadjusted p-values without false-discovery rate correction. Of the top 100 tumor clones, a median of approximately 60 were detected in paired uninvolved adjacent lung; 28 were also among that lung's top 100. Because multi-region tumor sequencing was not done, intratumor heterogeneity could not be ruled out. Uninvolved tumor-adjacent lung showed the highest T cell clonality, higher than tumor, which suggests more focused antigenic responses in the uninvolved tumor-adjacent lung. Higher blood T cell density associated with longer overall survival, while higher adjacent-lung clonality associated with shorter survival.

The immunoSEQ Assay was used to sequence TCR beta CDR3 regions from DNA. The source study handled its data this way. T cell density was computed as TCR beta template counts normalized to usable DNA estimated by amplifying housekeeping genes. Using the preseqR package, richness was estimated by extrapolating to 120,000 templates for tissue samples and 400,000 templates for PBMC samples. Clonality was taken to be one minus Pielou's evenness. Differential abundance testing on productive amino-acid clonotypes, with a minimum total count of 5 and an alpha of 0.1, was used to identify tissue-enriched TCRs. The Jaccard Index and the Morisita Overlap Index were used to quantify repertoire overlap between compartments. TCR beta CDR3s were clustered by GLIPH together with public tetramer-defined viral CDR3s, and at least three viral sequences plus V-gene enrichment were required for viral motifs. In its TCRdb copy, this immuneACCESS table keeps in-frame sequences only and misses some clones. Where compared with another copy, unresolved V genes explain less than half of these, and the others have no known cause. V and J calls and clone size come straight from that table; D and trimming were deduced from the DNA. This sample has approximately 4,800 clones in its table, and 25% to 40% of those were observed once. More than 9% of the sample is in the top ten clones.

The source material was lung tumor tissue, sampled before any cancer treatment. This TCR derives from a male donor at least 60 years old with stage III lung adenocarcinoma. The sequence is built from TRBV6-8 and TRBJ1-2; the D gene is not confidently resolved. The CDR3 loop reads CASKVGLYGYTF. The nucleotide sequence is TGTGCCAGCAAGGTGGGTCTCTATGGCTACACCTTC.